Sequencing of this T cell receptor (beta chain) was carried out in a study of T cell responses to AZD1222 COVID-19 vaccine. This clone was seen once. TCRdb's table, derived via immunoSEQ multiplex PCR, lists solely in-frame clones and lacks some. The sample holds over 40,000 clones, around 85% seen once. Sequencing used peripheral blood, obtained on day 0 of AZD1222 vaccination. The receptor was isolated from an adult in good health.

The CDR3 region is CASSLEAGPSGNTIYF. The DNA for the CDR3 is TGTGCCAGCAGCTTGGAGGCAGGGCCCTCTGGAAACACCATATATTTT. The chain uses TRBV28 and TRBJ1-3; TRBD1 might be the D (5 bases). V was clipped by 6 bases and J by 0 bases, with 15 bases between them. The CDR3 extends over 16 amino acids. Germline CDR1 and CDR2: MDHEN and SYDVKM.